The text below deals with one T cell receptor (beta chain). Mismatch with germline at one junction end may stem from a read error. MiXCR, run by TCRdb on the PCR reads, gives a single entry per CDR3 protein. Of 9,500 to 12,000 distinct CDR3 sequences listed, roughly 63% are singletons. Noted time point: after preoperative PTX-NDP chemotherapy. The CDR3 contains 15 residues. The source of the sample is a study of esophageal squamous cell carcinoma under preoperative chemotherapy. Study summary: Samples included peripheral blood T cells as well as tumor-infiltrating lymphocytes.

This sequence was found in a human donor with esophageal squamous cell carcinoma. The donor label of this sample is uncertain. The chain carries TRBV12-3 or TRBV12-4 and TRBJ2-1; D remains unclear. The sample was acquired from a patient given preoperative chemotherapy. This CDR3 reads CASTPVLASGREQFF. The CDR3 DNA reads TGTGCCAGCACCCCCGTTTTAGCCTCGGGTCGTGAGCAGTTTTTT.